This T cell receptor (beta chain) came from a study of PD-1 blockade in classical Hodgkin lymphoma. This clone came up a few times. The table came from immunoSEQ multiplex PCR; TCRdb's copy has only in-frame clones and leaves some out. The sample has 40,000 to 45,000 clones, just under 80% seen once. Trimming took off 4 bases at V and 0 bases at J, with 10 bases between the two ends. The V gene's germline CDR1 is GTSNPN and CDR2 SVGIG (reference sequence). CDR3 length equals 14 residues. Autologous stem cell transplantation was followed by relapse in every patient, and brentuximab vedotin exposure varied.

The source material was peripheral blood mononuclear cells (PBMCs), sampled at baseline. The receptor was isolated from a human donor with classical Hodgkin lymphoma. The chain couples TRBV30 to TRBJ1-3; D is ambiguous. CDR3 bases: TGTGCCTGGAACATGGATCTCTCTGGAAACACCATATATTTT. Translating it yields CAWNMDLSGNTIYF.